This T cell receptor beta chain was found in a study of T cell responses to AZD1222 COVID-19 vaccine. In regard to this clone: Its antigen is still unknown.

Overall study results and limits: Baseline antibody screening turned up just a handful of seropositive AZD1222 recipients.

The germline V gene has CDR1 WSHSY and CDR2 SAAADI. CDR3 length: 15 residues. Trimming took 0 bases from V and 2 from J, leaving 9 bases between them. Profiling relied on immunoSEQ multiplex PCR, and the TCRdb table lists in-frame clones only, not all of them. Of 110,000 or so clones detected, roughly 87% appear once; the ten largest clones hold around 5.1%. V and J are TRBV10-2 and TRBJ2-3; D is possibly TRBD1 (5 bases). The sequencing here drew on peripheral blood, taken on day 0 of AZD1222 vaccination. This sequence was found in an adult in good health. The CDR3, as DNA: TGCGCCAGCAGTGAGTCCCGCAGGGTCACAGATACGCAGTATTTT. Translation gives CASSESRRVTDTQYF.